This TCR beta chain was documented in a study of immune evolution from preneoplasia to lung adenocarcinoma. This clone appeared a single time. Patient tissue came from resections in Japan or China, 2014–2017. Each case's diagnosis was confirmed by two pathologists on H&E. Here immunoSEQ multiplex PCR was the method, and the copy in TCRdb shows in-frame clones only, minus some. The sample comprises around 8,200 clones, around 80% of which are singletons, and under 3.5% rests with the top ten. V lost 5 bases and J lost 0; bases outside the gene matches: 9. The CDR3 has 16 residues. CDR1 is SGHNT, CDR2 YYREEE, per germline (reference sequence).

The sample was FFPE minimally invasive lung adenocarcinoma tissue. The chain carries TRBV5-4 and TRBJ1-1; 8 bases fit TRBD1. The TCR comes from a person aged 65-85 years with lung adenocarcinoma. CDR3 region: CASRPGQGLVNTEAFF. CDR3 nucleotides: TGTGCCAGCAGACCAGGACAGGGTCTCGTGAACACTGAAGCTTTCTTT.